These 9 T cell receptor beta chains share one sample of origin, sequenced in a study of CD8 T cells in Susac syndrome. RNA totalling about 0.45 to 1 ug underwent reverse transcription with random hexamers. TCRdb re-called the immunoSEQ multiplex PCR reads with MiXCR, one entry per CDR3 protein. The sample yields roughly 120,000 distinct CDR3 sequences, around 95% seen once. The material sequenced was CD4+ T cells from PBMCs. These receptors all stem from a human donor in good health.

CDR3: CASSQDPRTSVQFF. The CDR3 DNA is TGTGCCAGCAGCCAAGATCCGCGGACTAGCGTGCAGTTCTTC. This chain joins TRBV14 and TRBJ2-1; the match to TRBD2 covers 9 bases. The germline CDR1 and CDR2 sequences are SGHDN and FVKESK. The V gene end was trimmed by 0 bases and the J gene end by 12 bases; junction bases not matched to a gene: 6. This CDR3 contains 14 residues.

The chain couples TRBV12-3 or TRBV12-4 to TRBJ1-5; D gene uncertain. The germline V and J ends were trimmed by 5 bases and 6 bases, with 14 bases remaining between them. The CDR3 extends over 14 amino acids. CDR3 bases: TGTGCCAGCAGTAAGATCGGGGAGGGTCAGCCCCAGCATTTT. It codes for CASSKIGEGQPQHF.

The chain has TRBV5-1 and TRBJ2-7; 7 bases are shared with TRBD2. Germline V gene sequence: CDR1 SGHRS, CDR2 YFSETQ. V gave up 0 bases and J gave up 5 bases; unmatched junction bases: 11. This CDR3 has 16 residues. DNA for the CDR3: TGCGCCAGCAGCTTGGGACTAGCCTACCGGGAGAACGAGCAGTACTTC. This translates into CASSLGLAYRENEQYF.

V gene TRBV20-1 combines with J gene TRBJ2-3; maybe TRBD2 (7 bases). The germline V and J ends were trimmed by 3 bases and 0 bases, with 13 bases remaining between them. Germline V gives CDR1 DFQATT, CDR2 SNEGSKA (reference sequence). The CDR3 is made up of 15 amino acids. The CDR3 DNA follows: TGCAGTGCTAGGGGGGCTAGCGGTAGCACAGATACGCAGTATTTT. This gives the protein CSARGASGSTDTQYF.

The chain is built from TRBV15 and TRBJ2-3; D might be TRBD1 (5 bases). Germline V gene lookup returns CDR1 LNHNV and CDR2 YYDKDF (reference sequence). This CDR3 has 18 residues. V shed 1 base and J shed 0 bases, with 17 bases lying between them. CDR3 sequence: CATSRGASGFSSTDTQYF. DNA of the CDR3: TGTGCCACCAGCAGAGGTGCATCAGGGTTTTCTAGCACAGATACGCAGTATTTT.

The genes are TRBV11-1 and TRBJ2-7, with 13 bases that match TRBD2. The CDR3 spans 15 residues. Germline V gives CDR1 SGHAT, CDR2 FQDESV (reference sequence). V was clipped by 5 bases and J by 4 bases; unmatched bases: 5. The CDR3 DNA follows: TGTGCCAGCAGCCACGGGACTAGCGGGAATTACGAGCAGTACTTC. Translated, it gives CASSHGTSGNYEQYF.

This clonotype was counted a single time. The chain carries TRBV10-3 and TRBJ1-2; TRBD1 matches at 9 bases. Germline V gene lookup returns CDR1 ENHRY and CDR2 SYGVKD. The CDR3 is 13 residues long. The V and J ends lost 6 bases and 4 bases, in that order; junction bases with no gene match: 3. CDR3 bases: TGTGCCATCAGCGGGACAGGGCCCTATGGCTACACCTTC. Amino acid sequence: CAISGTGPYGYTF.

The sample holds a few counts of this clonotype. The chain couples TRBV7-2 to TRBJ2-5; D is perhaps TRBD2 (5 bases). The ends were cut back, 6 bases at V and 5 bases at J, with 10 bases in the middle. The CDR3 totals 12 residues. The germline CDR1 and CDR2 sequences are SGHTA and FQGNSA. The CDR3 reads CASSQTGETQYF. CDR3 DNA: TGTGCCAGCAGTCAGACGGGGGAGACCCAGTACTTC. The full variable domain, completed using reference TRBV7-2 and TRBJ2-5, is GAGVSQSPSNKVTEKGKDVELRCDPISGHTALYWYRQSLGQGLEFLIYFQGNSAPDKSGLPSDRFSAERTGGSVSTLTIQRTQQEDSAVYLCASSQTGETQYFGPGTRLLVL.

This clonotype was seen a single time. The chain links TRBV3-1 to TRBJ1-1, with a tentative D call TRBD1 (5 bases). Germline CDR1 reads LGHDT; CDR2 reads YNNKEL (reference sequence). The CDR3 contains 14 residues. V was trimmed by 3 bases and J by 0 bases, leaving 8 bases between them. This CDR3 reads CASSQDTLNTEAFF. CDR3 nucleotides: TGTGCCAGCAGCCAGGACACACTGAACACTGAAGCTTTCTTT.